This TCR beta chain was identified in a study of T cells in narcolepsy. Sequencing was performed with immunoSEQ multiplex PCR; in TCRdb, only in-frame clones are kept and a portion is missing. The sample holds about 30,000 clones; around four fifths are singletons and the top ten take about 1.2%. The sequenced sample was CD45RA- memory CD4+ T cells from PBMCs. The clonotype originates from a human donor with narcolepsy.

The CDR3 loop reads CASSLRAGSKNEQFF. The CDR3 bases are TGTGCCAGCAGCTTGCGGGCAGGGTCCAAAAATGAGCAGTTCTTC. The chain carries TRBV5-5 and TRBJ2-1; maybe TRBD1 (5 bases). CDR1 is SGHKS and CDR2 is YYEKEE in the germline V gene (reference sequence). Trimming took off 1 base at V and 7 bases at J, with 15 bases between the two ends. The CDR3 loop spans 15 amino acids.